One sample yielded the 23 T cell receptor beta chains listed below, sequenced in a study of identical twins. TCRdb ran MiXCR on the 5' RACE reads and lists one entry per CDR3 protein. The sample records roughly 230,000 distinct CDR3 sequences, approximately 8.3% being singletons. This same sample was also taken into another study, of yellow fever vaccine responses in identical twins.

The sequenced material came from CD8+ T cells sorted from blood. The receptors were sampled from a woman younger than 30 in good health.

V and J are TRBV12-3 or TRBV12-4 and TRBJ2-3; TRBD1 matches 7 bases. Trimming at V came to 7 bases and at J to 3 bases, leaving 7 bases not matched to a gene. CDR3 length: 14 amino acids. The CDR3: CASNEQGITDTQYF. The CDR3 coding sequence is TGTGCCAGCAACGAACAGGGGATTACAGATACGCAGTATTTT.

Many counts were recorded for this clonotype. This rearrangement joins TRBV27 to TRBJ2-7; D tentatively reads TRBD1 or TRBD2 (5 bases each). V lost 6 bases to trimming and J lost 3 bases, with 15 bases between them. This CDR3 has 14 amino acids. Germline CDR1 reads MNHEY; CDR2 reads SMNVEV (reference sequence). As DNA, the CDR3 is TGTGCCAGCAGCTGGGGGTCTGGCGACTACGAGCAGTACTTC. It specifies CASSWGSGDYEQYF.

In this sample, this clonotype turned up many times. V usage is TRBV27 and J usage is TRBJ1-5, with D hard to call. The CDR3 consists of 14 residues. Germline CDR1 reads MNHEY; CDR2 reads SMNVEV (reference sequence). V was pared by 9 bases and J by 5 bases, with 17 bases between. The CDR3 loop is CASRPPGRYQPQHF. In DNA form, the CDR3 reads TGTGCCAGTCGGCCCCCAGGACGGTATCAGCCCCAGCATTTT.

This chain joins TRBV4-3 and TRBJ2-1, with D perhaps TRBD1 (6 bases). The V end was cut by 2 bases, the J end by 8 bases, with 10 bases between. Germline loops: CDR1 LGHNA, CDR2 YSLEER. The CDR3 spans 13 residues. Here the CDR3 reads CASSQHQGYEQFF. DNA for the CDR3: TGCGCCAGCAGCCAACATCAGGGGTATGAGCAGTTCTTC.

The table lists this clonotype with many counts. The rearrangement uses TRBV4-3 and TRBJ2-3; 13 bases align to TRBD2. Germline values: CDR1 LGHNA, CDR2 YSLEER. V lost 0 bases to trimming and J lost 5 bases; unmatched junction nucleotides: 8. The CDR3 runs to 18 residues. The CDR3 is CASSQDLTSGRAIDTQYF. CDR3 DNA sequence: TGCGCCAGCAGCCAAGATCTAACTAGCGGGAGGGCCATAGATACGCAGTATTTT.

This clonotype has a count of ten or more. The rearrangement joins TRBV20-1 to TRBJ1-2, with 10 bases aligning to TRBD1. The CDR3 runs to 15 residues. J was trimmed by 4 bases and V by 0 bases; bases with no gene match: 5. The germline V gene encodes CDR1 DFQATT and CDR2 SNEGSKA (reference sequence). The CDR3 sequence is CSARDRQGALYGYTF. CDR3 in DNA: TGCAGTGCTAGAGATAGACAGGGGGCCCTCTATGGCTACACCTTC.

This clonotype was counted many times. The CDR3 DNA is TGTGCCAGCAGCGCGACAGGGGGAAGCACAGATACGCAGTATTTT. Translation: CASSATGGSTDTQYF. The V call is TRBV5-5, the J call TRBJ2-3, with 9 bases fitting TRBD1. The germline CDR1 and CDR2 sequences are SGHKS and YYEKEE (reference sequence). This CDR3 region has 15 residues. Germline trimming cut 4 bases from V and 0 bases from J; bases unmatched to any gene: 3.

The chain couples TRBV20-1 to TRBJ1-4; a possible D gene is TRBD1 (5 bases). Germline V gene lookup returns CDR1 DFQATT and CDR2 SNEGSKA (reference sequence). V lost 3 bases to trimming and J lost 13 bases, with 18 bases between them. The CDR3 contains 13 residues. The CDR3 sequence: CSARSVAGEGLFF. CDR3 coding DNA: TGCAGTGCTAGGTCCGTTGCGGGGGAAGGACTGTTTTTT.

The chain combines TRBV7-6 with TRBJ2-7; 7 nucleotides line up with TRBD2. This CDR3 has 15 amino acids. Germline V gene data show CDR1 as SGHVS and CDR2 as FNYEAQ. J was trimmed by 0 bases and V by 5 bases; bases with no gene match: 7. CDR3: CASSTDGGTSYEQYF. CDR3 in DNA: TGTGCCAGCAGCACGGACGGGGGGACCTCCTACGAGCAGTACTTC.

This clonotype was picked up a small number of times. For the CDR3, the DNA is TGCAGCGTTGTGACAGAAGACAATGAGCAGTTCTTC. Translating gives CSVVTEDNEQFF. The chain links TRBV29-1 to TRBJ2-1, with D possibly being TRBD1 (5 bases). Trimming cost V 4 bases and J 5 bases, with 9 bases left between them. This CDR3 comprises 12 residues. Germline CDR1 and CDR2: SQVTM and ANQGSEA.

This clonotype was found a few times. This sequence joins TRBV19 and TRBJ2-7, with a possible D match to TRBD2 (5 bases). V shed 3 bases and J shed 3 bases, with 12 bases lying between them. The germline V gene encodes CDR1 LNHDA and CDR2 SQIVND (reference sequence). The length of the CDR3 is 14 residues. CDR3 in amino acids: CASSMFGGNYEQYF. CDR3 in DNA: TGTGCCAGTAGTATGTTTGGAGGCAACTACGAGCAGTACTTC.

This clonotype was counted many times. The gene calls are TRBV10-3 and TRBJ2-2; TRBD2 matches 8 bases. V lost 8 bases to trimming and J lost 1 base; unmatched junction nucleotides: 6. The germline V gene has CDR1 ENHRY and CDR2 SYGVKD. The CDR3 has 15 residues. Here the CDR3 reads CAIPLAGENTGELFF. The CDR3 coding sequence is TGTGCCATCCCTCTAGCGGGCGAGAACACCGGGGAGCTGTTTTTT.

The chain uses TRBV28 and TRBJ1-2, with unresolved D. Trimming pared 2 bases from V and 7 bases from J, leaving 5 bases between. This CDR3 has 11 residues. Germline V gene sequence: CDR1 MDHEN, CDR2 SYDVKM. The chain's CDR3 is CASSLGGGYTF. As DNA, the CDR3 is TGTGCCAGCAGTTTAGGTGGTGGCTACACCTTC.

The sample holds a few counts of this clonotype. The chain joins TRBV20-1 to TRBJ2-1; 9 bases match TRBD2. CDR3 length: 14 residues. Germline V lookup: CDR1 DFQATT, CDR2 SNEGSKA (reference sequence). V dropped 4 bases and J dropped 12; count of bases not matched to a gene: 13. The CDR3 loop is CSATERREGLWQFF. The CDR3 DNA reads TGCAGTGCTACAGAGAGGCGGGAGGGCTTATGGCAGTTCTTC.

This chain links TRBV5-1 with TRBJ2-7, with D possibly called TRBD1 or TRBD2 (5 bases each). Germline CDR1 reads SGHRS; CDR2 reads YFSETQ. CDR3 length: 13 amino acids. The germline V and J ends were trimmed by 1 base and 7 bases, with 12 bases remaining between them. The CDR3 here is CASSLPLGEEQYF. The CDR3 coding sequence is TGCGCCAGCAGCTTGCCCCTAGGGGAGGAGCAGTACTTC.

In its sample, this clonotype was seen many times. This chain links TRBV12-3 or TRBV12-4 with TRBJ2-3, with TRBD2 matching over 10 bases. V trimming: 6 bases; J trimming: 1 base; junction bases outside the gene matches: 7. The CDR3 totals 16 residues. Written as DNA, the CDR3 is TGTGCCAGCAGGGAAGCGGGGGGGCTCCGCACAGATACGCAGTATTTT. It specifies CASREAGGLRTDTQYF.

This clonotype was observed a handful of times. The chain recombines TRBV28 with TRBJ2-1; possible D gene TRBD1, 6 bases. The CDR3 length is 14 residues. Trimming removed 6 bases at V and 3 bases at J, with 12 bases between. Per the germline V gene, CDR1 is MDHEN and CDR2 is SYDVKM. The CDR3 DNA reads as TGTGCCAGCAGCAGGGGCCTGGGCTACAATGAGCAGTTCTTC. Its protein product is CASSRGLGYNEQFF.

This clonotype was recorded at least ten times. This rearrangement joins TRBV7-8 to TRBJ2-3; weak D call: TRBD2 (6 bases). V lost 5 bases to trimming and J lost 0 bases, with 12 bases between them. The germline CDR1 and CDR2 sequences are SGHVS and FQNEAQ. The CDR3 length is 15 residues. CDR3 coding DNA: TGTGCCAGCAGCGAGGTAGCGGTTAGCACAGATACGCAGTATTTT. Its translation: CASSEVAVSTDTQYF.

This clonotype was detected only a few times. This chain links TRBV7-9 with TRBJ2-1, with D perhaps TRBD2 (5 bases). Germline lookup yields CDR1 SEHNR and CDR2 FQNEAQ (reference sequence). The CDR3 totals 14 residues. The V end lost 5 bases, the J end lost 6 bases, and 14 bases lay between the germline ends. The CDR3 DNA sequence: TGTGCCAGCAGCCCGAGGATAGGGAGCAATGAGCAGTTCTTC. Protein: CASSPRIGSNEQFF.

V usage is TRBV29-1 and J usage is TRBJ1-2, with a tentative D call TRBD1 (5 bases). This CDR3 has 15 residues. Germline V CDR1 and CDR2: SQVTM, ANQGSEA. The V and J ends lost 6 bases and 0 bases respectively, with 17 bases between them. CDR3 residues: CSVGHRDGANYGYTF. The CDR3 bases are TGCAGCGTCGGGCACCGGGACGGCGCTAACTATGGCTACACCTTC.

The rearrangement joins TRBV9 to TRBJ2-1, with 9 bases that match TRBD2. V was pared by 3 bases and J by 0 bases, with 13 bases of the junction left unmatched. This CDR3 is built from 19 residues. CDR1 and CDR2 from the germline V gene are SGDLS and YYNGEE. CDR3 sequence (DNA): TGTGCCAGCAGCGGATCACTAGCGGGCATTTCAAGCTCCTACAATGAGCAGTTCTTC. Its translation: CASSGSLAGISSSYNEQFF.

The rearrangement uses TRBV5-5 and TRBJ1-4; D is unresolved. Between the trimmed V and J ends, which lost 4 bases and 0 bases, there was a span of 10 bases. Germline CDR1 SGHKS, CDR2 YYEKEE (reference sequence). CDR3 length: 15 residues. The CDR3 is CASSSSYATNEKLFF. DNA of the CDR3: TGTGCCAGCAGCAGTTCATACGCAACTAATGAAAAACTGTTTTTT.

In its sample, this clonotype was seen many times. The chain employs TRBV7-8 and TRBJ2-5, with TRBD1 as a possible D gene (5 bases). Germline V gives CDR1 SGHVS, CDR2 FQNEAQ. CDR3 length equals 15 residues. The V end was cut by 4 bases, the J end by 7 bases, with 19 bases between. The CDR3 bases are TGTGCCAGCAGCTCCCCCGTGACAGAACTCCGGACCCAGTACTTC. Protein: CASSSPVTELRTQYF.